Detailed here is one TCR beta chain. Its antigen remains unidentified. It is likely a read error: a sequence one base away is far more abundant. CDR3 size: 14 residues. The V segment lost 5 bases and the J segment 7 bases; nucleotides outside the gene matches: 7. Per germline, CDR1 SGHTA and CDR2 FQGNSA. Time point given: newly diagnosed GD, antithyroid drugs for less than 3 months. Isolated PBMC RNA provided the starting material for the TCR library. Each patient gave roughly 9.2 milliliters of EDTA-anticoagulated peripheral blood. The data derive from a study of regulatory T cells in long-lasting Graves disease. Study conclusions and caveats: What was studied was peripheral blood only, and not thyroid tissue.

CDR3 regions were amplified by Arm-PCR using iRepertoire HTBI primers to build TCR beta libraries. TCRdb used MiXCR to reprocess the multiplex PCR reads, holding one entry per CDR3 protein. This table holds approximately 250,000 distinct CDR3 sequences, approximately 16% found once. The TCR originated in a female donor with Graves disease. The sequencing used peripheral blood mononuclear cells (PBMCs), collected at new diagnosis, from a patient treated with antithyroid drugs. The chain joins TRBV7-2 to TRBJ2-7; 11 bases are shared with TRBD2. For the CDR3, the DNA is TGTGCCAGCAGCACCGGACTAGCGGGTCTTGAGCAGTACTTC. Amino acids: CASSTGLAGLEQYF. Full variable domain (rest looked up from reference TRBV7-2 and TRBJ2-7): GAGVSQSPSNKVTEKGKDVELRCDPISGHTALYWYRQSLGQGLEFLIYFQGNSAPDKSGLPSDRFSAERTGGSVSTLTIQRTQQEDSAVYLCASSTGLAGLEQYFGPGTRLTVT.